This T cell receptor beta chain was sequenced in a study of CD8 T cells in Susac syndrome. With random hexamers, reverse transcription was performed on roughly 0.45 to 1 ug of RNA. Each CDR3 protein gets one entry after TCRdb re-called the immunoSEQ multiplex PCR reads with MiXCR. Of about 300,000 distinct CDR3 sequences in the sample, over 75% are singletons; the top ten hold 0.21%. V was clipped by 5 bases and J by 5 bases; unmatched bases: 8. The CDR3 extends over 15 amino acids. Germline V lookup: CDR1 SEHNR, CDR2 FQNEAQ (reference sequence). The chain couples TRBV7-9 to TRBJ2-5; 10 positions match TRBD1. This receptor was obtained from a human donor with multiple sclerosis. The sample consisted of CD8+ T cells from PBMCs. The CDR3, as DNA: TGTGCCAGCAGCCGATTTGACAGGGGGCTGGAGACCCAGTACTTC. Its translation: CASSRFDRGLETQYF. Full variable domain (remainder filled in from reference TRBV7-9 and TRBJ2-5): DTGVSQNPRHKITKRGQNVTFRCDPISEHNRLYWYRQTLGQGPEFLTYFQNEAQLEKSRLLSDRFSAERPKGSFSTLEIQRTEQGDSAMYLCASSRFDRGLETQYFGPGTRLLVL.